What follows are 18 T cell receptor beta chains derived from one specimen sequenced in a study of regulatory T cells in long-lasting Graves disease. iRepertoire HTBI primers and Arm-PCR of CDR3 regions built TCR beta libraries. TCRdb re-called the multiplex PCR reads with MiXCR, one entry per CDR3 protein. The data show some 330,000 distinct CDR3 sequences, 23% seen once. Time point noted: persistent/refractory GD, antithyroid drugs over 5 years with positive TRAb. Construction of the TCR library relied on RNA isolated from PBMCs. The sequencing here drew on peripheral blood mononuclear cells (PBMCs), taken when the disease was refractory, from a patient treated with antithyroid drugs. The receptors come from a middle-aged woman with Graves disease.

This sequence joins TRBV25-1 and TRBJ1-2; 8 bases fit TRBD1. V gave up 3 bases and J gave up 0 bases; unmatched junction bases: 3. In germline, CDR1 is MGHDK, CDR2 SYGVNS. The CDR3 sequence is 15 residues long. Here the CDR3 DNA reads TGTGCCAGCAGTGACCGGGACAGGCCTAACTATGGCTACACCTTC. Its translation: CASSDRDRPNYGYTF.

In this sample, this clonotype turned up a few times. CDR3 nucleotide sequence: TGTGCCAGCAGTCCCCAGGCTTTGACCTACGAGCAGTACTTC. This codes for CASSPQALTYEQYF. The rearrangement joins TRBV27 to TRBJ2-7; D gene uncertain. The CDR3 has 14 amino acids. The V and J ends lost 5 bases and 2 bases respectively, with 13 bases between them. Germline CDR1 and CDR2: MNHEY and SMNVEV (reference sequence).

CDR3 coding DNA: TGCAGCGTCCTCGGAGACAGGGGGAATGGAAACACCATATATTTT. Residues: CSVLGDRGNGNTIYF. The chain combines TRBV20-1 with TRBJ1-3; 9 nucleotides align to TRBD1. Germline V CDR1 and CDR2: DFQATT, SNEGSKA (reference sequence). This CDR3 contains 15 residues.

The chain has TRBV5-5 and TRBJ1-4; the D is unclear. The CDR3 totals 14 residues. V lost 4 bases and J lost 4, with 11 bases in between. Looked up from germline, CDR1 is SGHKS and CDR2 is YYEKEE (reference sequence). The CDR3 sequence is CASSHSGLNEKLFF. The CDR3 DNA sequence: TGTGCCAGCAGCCACTCCGGGCTTAATGAAAAACTGTTTTTT.

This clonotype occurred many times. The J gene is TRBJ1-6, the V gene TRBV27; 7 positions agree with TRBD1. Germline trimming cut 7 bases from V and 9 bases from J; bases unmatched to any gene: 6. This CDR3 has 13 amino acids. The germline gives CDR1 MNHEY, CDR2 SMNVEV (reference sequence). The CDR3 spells CASTLTGSSPLHF. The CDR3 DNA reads TGTGCCAGCACCTTGACAGGGAGTTCACCCCTCCACTTT.

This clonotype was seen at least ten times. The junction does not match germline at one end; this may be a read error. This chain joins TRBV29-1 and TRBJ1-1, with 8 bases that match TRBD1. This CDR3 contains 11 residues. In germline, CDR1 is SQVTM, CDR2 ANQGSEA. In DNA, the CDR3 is TGCAGCGTTGGCAGGGGGCGCGAGGTAGTCTTT. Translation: CSVGRGREVVF.

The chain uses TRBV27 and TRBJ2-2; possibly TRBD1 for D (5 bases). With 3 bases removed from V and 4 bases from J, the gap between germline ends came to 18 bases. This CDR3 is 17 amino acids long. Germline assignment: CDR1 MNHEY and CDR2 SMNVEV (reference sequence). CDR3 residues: CASSLGLIGFITGELFF. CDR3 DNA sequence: TGTGCCAGCAGTTTGGGGCTAATCGGTTTTATCACCGGGGAGCTGTTTTTT.

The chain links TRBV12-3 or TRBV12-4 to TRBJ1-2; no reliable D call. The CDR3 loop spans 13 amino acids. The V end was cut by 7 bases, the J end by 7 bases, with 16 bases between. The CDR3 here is CASNSGSGSGYTF. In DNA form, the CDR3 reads TGTGCCAGCAATTCCGGCAGCGGGAGTGGCTACACCTTC.

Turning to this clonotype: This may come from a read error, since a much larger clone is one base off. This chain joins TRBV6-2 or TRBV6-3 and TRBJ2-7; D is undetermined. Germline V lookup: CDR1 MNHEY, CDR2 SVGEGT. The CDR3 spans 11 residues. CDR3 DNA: TGTGCCAGCAGTTACTTGGACGAGCGGTACTTC. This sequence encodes CASSYLDERYF.

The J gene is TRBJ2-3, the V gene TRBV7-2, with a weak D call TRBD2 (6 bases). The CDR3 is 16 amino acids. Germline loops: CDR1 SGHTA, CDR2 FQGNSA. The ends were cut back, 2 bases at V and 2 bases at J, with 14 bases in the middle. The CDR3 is CASSLRGGFSTDTQYF. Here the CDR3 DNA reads TGTGCCAGCAGCTTAAGGGGAGGCTTCTCCACAGATACGCAGTATTTT.

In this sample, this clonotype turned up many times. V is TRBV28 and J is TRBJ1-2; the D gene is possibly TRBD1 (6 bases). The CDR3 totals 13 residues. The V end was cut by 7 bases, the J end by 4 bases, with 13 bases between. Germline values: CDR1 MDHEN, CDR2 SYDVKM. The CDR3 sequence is CASTQQGPYGYTF. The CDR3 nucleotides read TGTGCCAGCACCCAACAGGGACCCTATGGCTACACCTTC.

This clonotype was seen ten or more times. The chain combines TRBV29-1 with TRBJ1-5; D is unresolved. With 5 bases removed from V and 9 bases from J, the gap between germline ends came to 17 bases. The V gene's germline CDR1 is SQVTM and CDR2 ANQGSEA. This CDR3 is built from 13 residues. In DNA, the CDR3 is TGCAGCGTTATAGGGCAGGCCCAAGGGCCCCAGCATTTT. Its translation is CSVIGQAQGPQHF.

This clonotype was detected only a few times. The CDR3 nucleotides read TGTGCCAGCAGTTACTCAGGGGACAATCAGCCCCAGCATTTT. Amino acid sequence: CASSYSGDNQPQHF. V gene TRBV6-5 combines with J gene TRBJ1-5; a weak D match, TRBD1 (5 bases). Trimming removed 0 bases from V and 3 bases from J, with 6 bases in between. This CDR3 spans 14 amino acids. Germline V gives CDR1 MNHEY, CDR2 SVGAGI.

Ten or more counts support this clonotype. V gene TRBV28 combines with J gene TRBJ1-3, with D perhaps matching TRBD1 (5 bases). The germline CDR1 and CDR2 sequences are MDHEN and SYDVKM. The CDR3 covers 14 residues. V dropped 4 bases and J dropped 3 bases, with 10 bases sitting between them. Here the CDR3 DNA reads TGTGCCAGCAGTTCTTGGGGCAGTGGAAACACCATATATTTT. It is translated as CASSSWGSGNTIYF. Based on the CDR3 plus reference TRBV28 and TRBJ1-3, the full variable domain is DVKVTQSSRYLVKRTGEKVFLECVQDMDHENMFWYRQDPGLGLRLIYFSYDVKMKEKGDIPEGYSVSREKKERFSLILESASTNQTSMYLCASSSWGSGNTIYFGEGSWLTVV.

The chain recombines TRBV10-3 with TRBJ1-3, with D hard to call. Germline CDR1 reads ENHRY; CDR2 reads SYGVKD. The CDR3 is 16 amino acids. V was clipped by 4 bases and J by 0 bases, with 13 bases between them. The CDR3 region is CAISAGYINSGNTIYF. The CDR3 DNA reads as TGTGCCATCAGTGCAGGCTACATCAACTCTGGAAACACCATATATTTT.

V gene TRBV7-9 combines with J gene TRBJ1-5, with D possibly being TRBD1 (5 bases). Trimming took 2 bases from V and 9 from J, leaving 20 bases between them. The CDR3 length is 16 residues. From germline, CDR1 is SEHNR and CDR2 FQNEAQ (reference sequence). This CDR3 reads CASSLYTGRRHGPQHF. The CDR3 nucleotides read TGTGCCAGCAGCTTATATACGGGACGGCGTCATGGGCCCCAGCATTTT.

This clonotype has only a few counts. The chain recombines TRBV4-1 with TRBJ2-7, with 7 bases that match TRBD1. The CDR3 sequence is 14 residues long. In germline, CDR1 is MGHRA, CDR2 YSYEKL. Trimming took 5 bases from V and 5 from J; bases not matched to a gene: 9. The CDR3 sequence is CASSSTRDRDEQYF. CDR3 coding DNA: TGCGCCAGCAGCTCAACCCGGGACAGAGACGAGCAGTACTTC.

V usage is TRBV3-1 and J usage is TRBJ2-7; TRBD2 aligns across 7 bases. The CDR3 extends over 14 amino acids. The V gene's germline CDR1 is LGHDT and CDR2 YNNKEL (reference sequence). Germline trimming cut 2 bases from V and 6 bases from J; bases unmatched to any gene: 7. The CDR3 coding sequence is TGTGCCAGCAGCCAAAGGTTCGGGGGGAGCGAGCAGTACTTC. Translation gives CASSQRFGGSEQYF.